Each of the 23 T cell receptor beta chains below was sequenced from the same sample in a study of shared clonotypes between healthy human individuals. Measured with immunoSEQ multiplex PCR; TCRdb has only the in-frame clones, and not every one. This table has 2 million to 3 million clones, roughly 93% appearing once. The sequenced material came from naive CD4+ T cells from PBMCs. Described subset: CD45RA+ positively selected. The receptors stem from a man between 18 and 35 years old in good health. Some clones in this sample may be carry-over from other donors' samples.

The J gene is TRBJ1-4, the V gene TRBV27, with D tentatively TRBD1 (5 bases). Germline CDR1 reads MNHEY; CDR2 reads SMNVEV (reference sequence). The CDR3 spans 16 residues. The V and J ends lost 4 bases and 0 bases respectively, with 12 bases between them. CDR3 sequence: CASSYVAGATNEKLFF. DNA of the CDR3: TGTGCCAGCAGTTATGTTGCGGGGGCAACTAATGAAAAACTGTTTTTT.

This clone has a single count. A read error may account for a junction end that differs from germline. The chain recombines TRBV28 with TRBJ2-7; D may correspond to TRBD1 or TRBD2 (5 bases each). Germline lookup yields CDR1 MDHEN and CDR2 SYDVKM. The CDR3 sequence is 11 residues long. CDR3 protein: CASSLTRERYF. The CDR3 DNA reads as TGTGCCAGCAGTTTAACCAGGGAGCGGTACTTC.

This chain connects TRBV5-1 to TRBJ2-1; 7 bases are shared with TRBD2. This CDR3 comprises 15 residues. From germline, CDR1 is SGHRS and CDR2 YFSETQ. V lost 9 bases to trimming and J lost 8 bases; unmatched junction nucleotides: 17. CDR3 loop: CATHAGGTGGDEQFF. CDR3 DNA: TGCGCCACCCACGCCGGGGGGACGGGAGGAGATGAGCAGTTCTTC.

This chain links TRBV28 with TRBJ1-1; D call uncertain. There are 13 residues in the CDR3. Germline CDR1 and CDR2: MDHEN and SYDVKM. For the CDR3, the DNA is TGTGCAGTGCTAGGACCCATGAACACTGAAGCTTTCTTT. This translates into CAVLGPMNTEAFF.

This chain connects TRBV7-6 to TRBJ2-5, with 9 bases lining up with TRBD1. The CDR3 has 16 amino acids. J was trimmed by 4 bases and V by 1 base; bases with no gene match: 7. Germline V lookup: CDR1 SGHVS, CDR2 FNYEAQ. The CDR3 loop is CASSLDPGQGRETQYF. CDR3 in DNA: TGTGCCAGCAGCTTAGATCCGGGACAGGGCCGAGAGACCCAGTACTTC.

The chain has TRBV29-1 and TRBJ1-3, with D possibly being TRBD1 (6 bases). The CDR3 is 13 amino acids. V was pared by 6 bases and J by 4 bases, with 13 bases between. Looked up from germline, CDR1 is SQVTM and CDR2 is ANQGSEA. CDR3 sequence (DNA): TGCAGCGTGGGGGGCTGGCGGGGAAACACCATATATTTT. Translating gives CSVGGWRGNTIYF.

This chain connects TRBV19 to TRBJ1-5; D gene uncertain. V was cut by 3 bases and J by 0 bases, with 12 bases left in between. Germline V CDR1 and CDR2: LNHDA, SQIVND (reference sequence). CDR3 length: 16 amino acids. The CDR3 reads CASSMATAYSNQPQHF. The CDR3 bases are TGTGCCAGTAGTATGGCGACCGCGTATAGCAATCAGCCCCAGCATTTT.

This clone has just one count. The chain combines TRBV4-2 with TRBJ2-7; 10 bases align to TRBD2. J lost 3 bases, V lost 4 bases, and 6 bases had no gene match. This CDR3 is built from 15 residues. Per germline, CDR1 LGHNA and CDR2 YNFKEQ. The CDR3 region is CASSPGGLADYEQYF. The CDR3 DNA sequence: TGTGCCAGCAGCCCCGGCGGACTAGCGGACTACGAGCAGTACTTC.

The chain combines TRBV9 with TRBJ2-5, with D possibly matching TRBD2 (5 bases). V lost 1 base, J lost 5 bases, and 12 bases lay in between. The CDR3 contains 14 residues. The germline V gene has CDR1 SGDLS and CDR2 YYNGEE. This CDR3 is CASSVQIGGETQYF. The CDR3 nucleotides read TGTGCCAGCAGCGTACAAATAGGCGGGGAGACCCAGTACTTC.

This clone showed up just once. The rearrangement uses TRBV19 and TRBJ2-7; TRBD1 aligns across 7 bases. The CDR3 is 15 residues long. The germline V gene encodes CDR1 LNHDA and CDR2 SQIVND (reference sequence). The V gene end was trimmed by 3 bases and the J gene end by 2 bases; junction bases not matched to a gene: 7. CDR3 coding DNA: TGTGCCAGTAGTATCAACAGGGGATTCCCCTACGAGCAGTACTTC. This translates into CASSINRGFPYEQYF.

The sample holds one count of this clone. The DNA of the CDR3 is TGTGCCAGCTCAATATCTTACAGGGGAGTAAACTATGGCTACACCTTC. Protein: CASSISYRGVNYGYTF. The V and J genes are TRBV18 and TRBJ1-2, with TRBD1 matching 7 bases. V lost 5 bases to trimming and J lost 2 bases; unmatched junction nucleotides: 11. Germline V CDR1 and CDR2: KGHSH, LQKENI. The length of the CDR3 is 16 residues. Based on the CDR3 plus reference TRBV18 and TRBJ1-2, the full variable domain is NAGVMQNPRHLVRRRGQEARLRCSPMKGHSHVYWYRQLPEEGLKFMVYLQKENIIDESGMPKERFSAEFPKEGPSILRIQQVVRGDSAAYFCASSISYRGVNYGYTFGSGTRLTVV.

The V and J genes are TRBV7-9 and TRBJ1-4; 7 positions match TRBD1. The germline V gene encodes CDR1 SEHNR and CDR2 FQNEAQ (reference sequence). V trimming: 5 bases; J trimming: 2 bases; junction bases outside the gene matches: 14. The CDR3 contains 18 residues. This chain's CDR3 is CASSPLEKTGRTNEKLFF. For the CDR3, the DNA is TGTGCCAGCAGCCCCTTGGAGAAGACAGGGAGGACTAATGAAAAACTGTTTTTT.

As to this clone: Other DNA sequences in the same sample also yield this CDR3. V gene TRBV6-1 combines with J gene TRBJ2-7, with D tentatively TRBD1 or TRBD2 (5 bases each). The V end lost 1 base, the J end lost 0 bases, and 7 bases lay between the germline ends. The CDR3 sequence is 14 residues long. Germline V gene sequence: CDR1 MNHNS, CDR2 SASEGT. The CDR3 protein is CASSEGGTSYEQYF. For the CDR3, the DNA is TGTGCCAGCAGTGAAGGAGGGACCTCCTACGAGCAGTACTTC.

About this clone: Additional DNA sequences in this sample encode the identical CDR3. This chain uses TRBV5-1 with TRBJ2-7; maybe TRBD1 (7 bases). Germline-derived CDR1 and CDR2 are SGHRS and YFSETQ. There are 14 residues in the CDR3. V was cut by 4 bases and J by 4 bases, with 15 bases left in between. The CDR3, as DNA: TGCGCCAGCAGCCCAAGGGCAGGGGGGTACGAGCAGTACTTC. Amino acids: CASSPRAGGYEQYF.

The chain couples TRBV7-8 to TRBJ1-4; TRBD1 aligns across 9 bases. The CDR3 has 15 amino acids. Germline CDR1 is SGHVS and CDR2 is FQNEAQ. After removal of 4 bases from V and 8 bases from J, the junction contained 8 bases not matched to a gene. The CDR3 DNA reads as TGTGCCAGCAGCTACGAGGACAGGGGTGGGGAAAAACTGTTTTTT. It yields the protein CASSYEDRGGEKLFF.

V is TRBV11-2 and J is TRBJ2-7, with 8 nucleotides matching TRBD2. V lost 5 bases to trimming and J lost 1 base; unmatched junction nucleotides: 10. The CDR3 contains 16 residues. Germline CDR1 is SGHAT and CDR2 is FQNNGV. CDR3 sequence reads: CASSPGGGQGSYEQYF. In DNA, the CDR3 is TGTGCCAGCAGCCCCGGGGGGGGGCAGGGTTCCTACGAGCAGTACTTC.

V and J are TRBV30 and TRBJ1-2, with a possible D match to TRBD1 (6 bases). The CDR3 totals 14 residues. CDR1 is GTSNPN and CDR2 is SVGIG in the germline V gene (reference sequence). Trimming took off 0 bases at V and 7 bases at J, with 15 bases between the two ends. CDR3 protein: CAWSVGQGSFGYTF. The CDR3 region has the DNA TGTGCCTGGAGTGTGGGTCAGGGGTCTTTTGGCTACACCTTC.

V gene TRBV4-2 combines with J gene TRBJ2-7; D may be TRBD1 or TRBD2 (5 bases each). The CDR3 sequence is 16 residues long. The V end was cut by 4 bases, the J end by 5 bases, with 21 bases between. Germline values: CDR1 LGHNA, CDR2 YNFKEQ. CDR3 DNA: TGTGCCAGCAGCCGAGAGGGGCAGGCTCTAAATAACGAGCAGTACTTC. Translated: CASSREGQALNNEQYF.

The chain is built from TRBV15 and TRBJ2-2; D is unresolved. The CDR3 consists of 16 residues. Trimming took off 0 bases at V and 3 bases at J, with 11 bases between the two ends. Per germline, CDR1 LNHNV and CDR2 YYDKDF (reference sequence). This CDR3 reads CATSREPTPYTGELFF. CDR3 nucleotides: TGTGCCACCAGCAGAGAACCGACACCGTACACCGGGGAGCTGTTTTTT.

The rearrangement links TRBV7-8 to TRBJ1-4; D remains unclear. The V and J ends lost 5 bases and 2 bases respectively, with 12 bases between them. The CDR3 loop spans 15 amino acids. CDR1 and CDR2 (germline): SGHVS, FQNEAQ. DNA for the CDR3: TGTGCCAGCAGCCGGGGAGGAGGGACTAATGAAAAACTGTTTTTT. Amino acid sequence: CASSRGGGTNEKLFF. Variable domain in full (rest from reference TRBV7-8 and TRBJ1-4): GAGVSQSPRYKVAKRGQDVALRCDPISGHVSLFWYQQALGQGPEFLTYFQNEAQLDKSGLPSDRFFAERPEGSVSTLKIQRTQQEDSAVYLCASSRGGGTNEKLFFGSGTQLSVL.

The V and J genes are TRBV15 and TRBJ2-5; TRBD2 matches at 16 bases. This CDR3 region has 17 residues. Per the germline V gene, CDR1 is LNHNV and CDR2 is YYDKDF (reference sequence). Trimming cost V 8 bases and J 5 bases; bases outside gene matches: 11. The CDR3 region has the DNA TGTGCCACCGTTCCGGGACTAGCGGGAGGGCCAGGGGAGACCCAGTACTTC. The encoded protein is CATVPGLAGGPGETQYF. The full variable domain, with the rest looked up from reference TRBV15 and TRBJ2-5, is DAMVIQNPRYQVTQFGKPVTLSCSQTLNHNVMYWYQQKSSQAPKLLFHYYDKDFNNEADTPDNFQSRRPNTSFCFLDIRSPGLGDTAMYLCATVPGLAGGPGETQYFGPGTRLLVL.

In regard to this clone: The sample contains more than one DNA sequence encoding this CDR3. The CDR3 protein is CAISETGGGNTIYF. The CDR3 nucleotides read TGTGCCATCAGCGAAACAGGGGGTGGAAACACCATATATTTT. The chain employs TRBV10-3 and TRBJ1-3; 8 bases match TRBD1. Germline CDR1 is ENHRY and CDR2 is SYGVKD. CDR3 length equals 14 residues. J lost 3 bases, V lost 6 bases, and 4 bases had no gene match.

The CDR3 DNA reads TGTGCCAGTAGTACCCGAAAGGACACTGAAGCTTTCTTT. The encoded protein is CASSTRKDTEAFF. This chain joins TRBV19 and TRBJ1-1; D not certain. Germline V gene data show CDR1 as LNHDA and CDR2 as SQIVND (reference sequence). Trimming took 4 bases from V and 3 from J, leaving 9 bases between them. CDR3 size: 13 residues.